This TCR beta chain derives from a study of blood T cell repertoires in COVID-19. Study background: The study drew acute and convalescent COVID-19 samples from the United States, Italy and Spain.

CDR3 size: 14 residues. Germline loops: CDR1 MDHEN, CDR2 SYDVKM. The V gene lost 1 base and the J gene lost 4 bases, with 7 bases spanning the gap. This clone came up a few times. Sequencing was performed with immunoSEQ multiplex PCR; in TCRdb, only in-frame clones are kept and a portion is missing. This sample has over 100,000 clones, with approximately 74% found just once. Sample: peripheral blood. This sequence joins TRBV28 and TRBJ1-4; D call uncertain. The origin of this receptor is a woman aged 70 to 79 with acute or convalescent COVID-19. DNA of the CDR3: TGTGCCAGCAGTTTATTCTCGGTTAATGAAAAACTGTTTTTT. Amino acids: CASSLFSVNEKLFF.